Each of the 21 T cell receptor beta chains below was sequenced from the same sample in a study of regulatory T cells in long-lasting Graves disease. Time point reported: newly diagnosed GD, antithyroid drugs for less than 3 months. Extracted RNA from PBMCs served as the source of the TCR library. Library construction for TCR beta used iRepertoire HTBI primers and Arm-PCR of CDR3 regions. TCRdb independently ran MiXCR on the multiplex PCR reads; one entry per CDR3 protein. In the table there are about 620,000 distinct CDR3 sequences, approximately 15% of which are singletons. These data also formed part of another study, on T cells in Graves' hyperthyroidism and ophthalmopathy.

The sequencing used peripheral blood mononuclear cells (PBMCs), collected at new diagnosis, from a patient treated with antithyroid drugs. All receptors derive from a woman in her 30s with Graves disease.

The gene calls are TRBV19 and TRBJ2-3; D not resolved. The CDR3 has 13 amino acids. Germline CDR1 LNHDA, CDR2 SQIVND (reference sequence). Trimming removed 2 bases from V and 3 bases from J, with 6 bases in between. The CDR3 DNA follows: TGTGCCAGTAGTATAACAGTTACAGATACGCAGTATTTT. Its protein product is CASSITVTDTQYF.

This clonotype was detected a few times. The V and J genes are TRBV6-2 or TRBV6-3 and TRBJ2-3, with 10 positions matching TRBD1. The CDR3 totals 14 residues. Looked up from germline, CDR1 is MNHEY and CDR2 is SVGEGT. The V segment lost 6 bases and the J segment 5 bases; nucleotides outside the gene matches: 5. CDR3 in amino acids: CASSRTGGVDTQYF. The CDR3 DNA sequence: TGTGCCAGCAGCCGGACAGGGGGAGTAGATACGCAGTATTTT.

This clonotype was recorded a few times. J is TRBJ2-1 and V is TRBV7-9; D may be TRBD2 (5 bases). Trimming cost V 5 bases and J 6 bases, with 14 bases left between them. From germline, CDR1 is SEHNR and CDR2 FQNEAQ (reference sequence). The CDR3 is made up of 14 amino acids. Here the CDR3 DNA reads TGTGCCAGCAGCCGCCGGGGAATGCGCAATGAGCAGTTCTTC. This codes for CASSRRGMRNEQFF.

This clonotype was observed at least ten times. The genes are TRBV24-1 and TRBJ2-5, with a possible D match to TRBD1 (6 bases). The CDR3 spans 15 residues. CDR1 and CDR2 (germline): KGHDR, SFDVKD. With 2 bases removed from V and 4 bases from J, the gap between germline ends came to 13 bases. For the CDR3, the DNA is TGTGCCACCAGTGATTGGCAGGGGAACGGAGAGACCCAGTACTTC. Translating gives CATSDWQGNGETQYF.

This clonotype occurred a few times. The chain carries TRBV27 and TRBJ2-1; D possibly uses TRBD1 or TRBD2 (5 bases each). Trimming pared 7 bases from V and 0 bases from J, leaving 16 bases between. There are 16 residues in the CDR3. CDR1 and CDR2 from the germline V gene are MNHEY and SMNVEV (reference sequence). The CDR3 loop reads CASKVQGPGSYNEQFF. In nucleotides, the CDR3 is TGTGCCAGCAAGGTCCAGGGACCTGGCTCCTACAATGAGCAGTTCTTC.

J is TRBJ2-1 and V is TRBV28; the D is unclear. The CDR3 length is 11 residues. Germline CDR1 reads MDHEN; CDR2 reads SYDVKM. The V and J ends lost 7 bases and 7 bases respectively, with 8 bases between them. CDR3 protein: CASTLGNEQFF. Here the CDR3 DNA reads TGTGCCAGCACCCTCGGGAATGAGCAGTTCTTC.

This clonotype was counted a few times. The germline gene is not matched at one end of the junction; a read error may be the cause. The J gene is TRBJ2-3, the V gene TRBV9; the D is unclear. The CDR3 contains 14 residues. In germline, CDR1 is SGDLS, CDR2 YYNGEE. CDR3: CASSEDPTVIGRNF. The CDR3 DNA reads as TGTGCCAGCAGCGAGGACCCTACTGTGATCGGCAGGAATTTT.

The chain is built from TRBV10-3 and TRBJ2-3; D perhaps matches TRBD2 (6 bases). Germline CDR1 and CDR2: ENHRY and SYGVKD. This CDR3 has 15 amino acids. V was clipped by 4 bases and J by 4 bases, with 15 bases between them. The CDR3 region is CAISAGGVEADTQYF. CDR3 nucleotides: TGTGCCATCAGTGCCGGGGGAGTGGAGGCAGATACGCAGTATTTT.

The V and J genes are TRBV11-1 and TRBJ1-1, with 9 bases fitting TRBD1. Germline V CDR1 and CDR2: SGHAT, FQDESV (reference sequence). The CDR3 length is 16 residues. V lost 3 bases to trimming and J lost 0 bases; unmatched junction nucleotides: 5. The CDR3 protein is CASSLGQGSMNTEAFF. In DNA, the CDR3 is TGTGCCAGCAGCTTGGGACAGGGAAGCATGAACACTGAAGCTTTCTTT.

This clonotype has at least ten counts. The chain has TRBV20-1 and TRBJ2-3; 8 nucleotides match TRBD2. Germline V gene lookup returns CDR1 DFQATT and CDR2 SNEGSKA (reference sequence). The CDR3 is 16 amino acids. The V and J ends lost 6 bases and 0 bases, in that order; junction bases with no gene match: 11. The chain's CDR3 is CSAHRTSGSSTDTQYF. The DNA of the CDR3 is TGCAGTGCGCATAGAACTAGCGGATCTAGCACAGATACGCAGTATTTT.

The rearrangement joins TRBV7-3 to TRBJ2-2, with 10 bases fitting TRBD2. The CDR3 consists of 16 residues. Germline CDR1 and CDR2: SGHTA and FQGTGA. V lost 5 bases to trimming and J lost 1 base; unmatched junction nucleotides: 4. The CDR3 DNA sequence: TGTGCCAGCAGCGTTAGCGGGAGGCTGAACACCGGGGAGCTGTTTTTT. Encoded protein: CASSVSGRLNTGELFF.

This clonotype has just a few counts. The chain links TRBV7-2 to TRBJ1-1, with TRBD1 matching 7 bases. The trim removed 3 bases at V and 0 bases at J, leaving 4 bases unmatched. This CDR3 has 15 residues. Germline V gene data show CDR1 as SGHTA and CDR2 as FQGNSA. The DNA of the CDR3 is TGTGCCAGCAGCTTGGCGGGACAGATGAACACTGAAGCTTTCTTT. Encoded protein: CASSLAGQMNTEAFF.

This clonotype was picked up many times. The CDR3 sequence: CATSREIMNTEAFF. The CDR3 DNA reads TGTGCCACCAGCAGAGAGATAATGAACACTGAAGCTTTCTTT. The rearrangement links TRBV15 to TRBJ1-1, with D unclear. In germline, CDR1 is LNHNV, CDR2 YYDKDF (reference sequence). The CDR3 is 14 residues long. V lost 0 bases and J 0 bases, leaving 5 bases between the germline ends.

Ten or more counts support this clonotype. This chain uses TRBV7-3 with TRBJ1-1; D remains unclear. Trimming took off 5 bases at V and 1 base at J, with 11 bases between the two ends. The CDR3 is 14 amino acids. Germline V CDR1 and CDR2: SGHTA, FQGTGA. The CDR3 region has the DNA TGTGCCAGCAGCCTGGGCGGGTGGAACACTGAAGCTTTCTTT. It yields the protein CASSLGGWNTEAFF.

The chain uses TRBV19 and TRBJ2-2; D uncertain. This CDR3 is 16 amino acids long. V gave up 3 bases and J gave up 5 bases, with 16 bases separating them. Germline values: CDR1 LNHDA, CDR2 SQIVND (reference sequence). CDR3 residues: CASSISGQMNTGELFF. The CDR3 DNA reads TGTGCCAGTAGTATCTCTGGGCAGATGAATACCGGGGAGCTGTTTTTT. The complete variable domain, with remaining parts taken from reference TRBV19 and TRBJ2-2, reads DGGITQSPKYLFRKEGQNVTLSCEQNLNHDAMYWYRQDPGQGLRLIYYSQIVNDFQKGDIAEGYSVSREKKESFPLTVTSAQKNPTAFYLCASSISGQMNTGELFFGEGSRLTVL.

This clonotype was seen at least ten times. The chain recombines TRBV28 with TRBJ2-1, with 11 nucleotides matching TRBD2. The germline gives CDR1 MDHEN, CDR2 SYDVKM. This CDR3 is 16 amino acids long. V gave up 2 bases and J gave up 4 bases; unmatched junction bases: 4. The CDR3 nucleotides are TGTGCCAGCAGTTTAAAGGGACTAGCGGCATACAATGAGCAGTTCTTC. Its protein product is CASSLKGLAAYNEQFF.

This clonotype was counted a single time. The J gene is TRBJ1-3, the V gene TRBV29-1, with D uncertain. Trimming pared 4 bases from V and 0 bases from J, leaving 7 bases between. The CDR3 has 13 amino acids. Germline CDR1 SQVTM, CDR2 ANQGSEA. The CDR3 is CSVGWISGNTIYF. CDR3 in DNA: TGCAGCGTTGGATGGATCTCTGGAAACACCATATATTTT.

This clonotype was observed many times. V and J are TRBV12-3 or TRBV12-4 and TRBJ1-1, with D tentatively TRBD1 (6 bases). The V and J ends lost 5 bases and 0 bases respectively, with 13 bases between them. CDR3 length: 15 amino acids. The CDR3 loop is CASSPRQAMNTEAFF. The CDR3 nucleotides read TGTGCCAGCAGTCCCCGACAGGCCATGAACACTGAAGCTTTCTTT.

The chain combines TRBV11-2 with TRBJ2-2; 7 nucleotides agree with TRBD1. The germline CDR1 and CDR2 sequences are SGHAT and FQNNGV. The CDR3 is 16 residues long. With V trimmed by 5 bases and J by 0 bases, 6 bases remained unmatched. DNA for the CDR3: TGTGCCAGCAGCCCCGGACAGGTAGCGAACACCGGGGAGCTGTTTTTT. This codes for CASSPGQVANTGELFF.

This clonotype appeared a few times. The genes are TRBV7-2 and TRBJ1-5, with a possible D match to TRBD1 (6 bases). V was trimmed by 5 bases and J by 7 bases, leaving 21 bases between them. Germline V gene lookup returns CDR1 SGHTA and CDR2 FQGNSA. The CDR3 has 16 amino acids. CDR3 sequence (DNA): TGTGCCAGCAGCCACGAACCCCCCGCGGGGGCCCAGCCCCAGCATTTT. It is translated as CASSHEPPAGAQPQHF.

This clonotype was counted at least ten times. The V call is TRBV10-1, the J call TRBJ2-1, with 9 nucleotides matching TRBD2. The CDR3 length is 15 residues. With V trimmed by 1 base and J by 7 bases, 5 bases remained unmatched. Germline V gene data show CDR1 as WNHNN and CDR2 as SYGVQD (reference sequence). The CDR3 reads CASSELGGRENEQFF. CDR3 coding DNA: TGCGCCAGCAGTGAGTTGGGCGGGAGGGAGAATGAGCAGTTCTTC.